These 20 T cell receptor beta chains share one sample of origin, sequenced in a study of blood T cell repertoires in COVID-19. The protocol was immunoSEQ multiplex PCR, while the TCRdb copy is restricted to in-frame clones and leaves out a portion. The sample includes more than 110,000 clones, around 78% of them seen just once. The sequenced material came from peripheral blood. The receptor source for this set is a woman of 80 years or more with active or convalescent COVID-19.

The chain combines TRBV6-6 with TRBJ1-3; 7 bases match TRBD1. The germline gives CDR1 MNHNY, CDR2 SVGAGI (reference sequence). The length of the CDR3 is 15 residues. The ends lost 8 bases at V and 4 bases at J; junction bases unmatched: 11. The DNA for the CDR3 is TGTGCCAGCCTCCCAAGGGGGCTAGGAGGAAACACCATATATTTT. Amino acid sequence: CASLPRGLGGNTIYF.

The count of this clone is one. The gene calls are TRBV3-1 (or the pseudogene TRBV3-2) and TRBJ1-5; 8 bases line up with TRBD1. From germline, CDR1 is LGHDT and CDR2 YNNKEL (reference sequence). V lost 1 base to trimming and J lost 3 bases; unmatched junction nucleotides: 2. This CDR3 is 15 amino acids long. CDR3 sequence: CASSQGTGINQPQHF. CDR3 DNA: TGTGCCAGCAGCCAAGGGACAGGGATCAATCAGCCCCAGCATTTT.

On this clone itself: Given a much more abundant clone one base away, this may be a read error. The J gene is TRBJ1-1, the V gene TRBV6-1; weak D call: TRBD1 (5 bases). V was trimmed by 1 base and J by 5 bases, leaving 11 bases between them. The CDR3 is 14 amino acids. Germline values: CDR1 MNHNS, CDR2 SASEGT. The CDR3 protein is CASSEGGERTEAFF. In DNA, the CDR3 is TGTGCCAGCAGTGAAGGGGGGGAGCGAACTGAAGCTTTCTTT.

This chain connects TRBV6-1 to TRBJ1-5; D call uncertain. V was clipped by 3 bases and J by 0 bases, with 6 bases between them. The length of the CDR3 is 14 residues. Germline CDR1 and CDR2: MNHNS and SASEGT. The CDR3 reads CASSDRHSNQPQHF. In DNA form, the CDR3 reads TGTGCCAGCAGTGACAGACATAGCAATCAGCCCCAGCATTTT.

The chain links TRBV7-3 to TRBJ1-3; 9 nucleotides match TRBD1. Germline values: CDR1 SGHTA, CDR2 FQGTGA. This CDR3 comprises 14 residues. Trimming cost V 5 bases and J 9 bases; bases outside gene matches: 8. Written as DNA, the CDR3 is TGTGCCAGCAGCCACAGGGGGCTCATACGCACCATATATTTT. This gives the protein CASSHRGLIRTIYF.

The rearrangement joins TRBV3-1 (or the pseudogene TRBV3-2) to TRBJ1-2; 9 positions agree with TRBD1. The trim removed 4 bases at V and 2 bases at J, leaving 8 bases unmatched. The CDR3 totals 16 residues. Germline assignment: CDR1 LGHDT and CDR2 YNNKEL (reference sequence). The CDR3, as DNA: TGTGCCAGCAGCCCGATGGGACAGGGATGGAACTATGGCTACACCTTC. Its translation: CASSPMGQGWNYGYTF.

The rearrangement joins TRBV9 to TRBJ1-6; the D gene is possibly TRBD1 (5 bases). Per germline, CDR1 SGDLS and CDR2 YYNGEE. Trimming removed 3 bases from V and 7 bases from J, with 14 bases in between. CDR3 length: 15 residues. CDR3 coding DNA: TGTGCCAGCAGCGGACAGATGGTAGGCAATTCACCCCTCCACTTT. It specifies CASSGQMVGNSPLHF.

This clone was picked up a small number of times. CDR3 DNA: TGTGCCAGCAGCGCTGACACAATGGGTTCACCCCTCCACTTT. This encodes CASSADTMGSPLHF. This chain connects TRBV5-6 to TRBJ1-6; unclear D gene. V lost 4 bases, J lost 9 bases, and 14 bases lay in between. CDR3 length: 14 residues. The germline V gene encodes CDR1 SGHDT and CDR2 YYEEEE.

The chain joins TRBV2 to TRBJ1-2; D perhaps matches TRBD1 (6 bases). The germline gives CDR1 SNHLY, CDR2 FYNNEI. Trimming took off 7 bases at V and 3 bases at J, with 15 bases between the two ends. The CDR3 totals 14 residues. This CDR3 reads CASMLAGADYGYTF. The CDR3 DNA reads TGTGCCAGCATGTTAGCAGGGGCAGACTATGGCTACACCTTC.

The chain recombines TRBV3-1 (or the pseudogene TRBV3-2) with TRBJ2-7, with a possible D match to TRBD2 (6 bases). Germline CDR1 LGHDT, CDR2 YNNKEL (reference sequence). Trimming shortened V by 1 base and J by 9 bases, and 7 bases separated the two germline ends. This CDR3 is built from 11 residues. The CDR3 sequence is CASSQGGVQYF. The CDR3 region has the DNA TGTGCCAGCAGCCAAGGGGGGGTGCAGTACTTC.

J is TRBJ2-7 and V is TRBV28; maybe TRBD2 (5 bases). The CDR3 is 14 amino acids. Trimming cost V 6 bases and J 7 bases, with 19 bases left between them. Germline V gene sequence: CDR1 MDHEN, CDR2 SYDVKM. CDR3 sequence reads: CASRSGPFSGEQYF. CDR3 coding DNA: TGTGCCAGCAGGTCCGGACCCTTTTCGGGGGAGCAGTACTTC.

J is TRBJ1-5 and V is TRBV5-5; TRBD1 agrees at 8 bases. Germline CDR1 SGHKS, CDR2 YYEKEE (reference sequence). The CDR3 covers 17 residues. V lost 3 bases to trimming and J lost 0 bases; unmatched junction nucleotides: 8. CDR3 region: CASSSTGTGYSNQPQHF. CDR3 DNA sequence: TGTGCCAGCAGCTCAACCGGGACAGGATATAGCAATCAGCCCCAGCATTTT.

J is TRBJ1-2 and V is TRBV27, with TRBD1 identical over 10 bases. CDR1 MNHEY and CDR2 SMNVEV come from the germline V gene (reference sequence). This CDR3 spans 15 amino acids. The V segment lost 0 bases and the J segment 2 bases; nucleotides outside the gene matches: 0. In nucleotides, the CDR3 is TGTGCCAGCAGTTTATCGGACAGGGGGAACTATGGCTACACCTTC. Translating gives CASSLSDRGNYGYTF.

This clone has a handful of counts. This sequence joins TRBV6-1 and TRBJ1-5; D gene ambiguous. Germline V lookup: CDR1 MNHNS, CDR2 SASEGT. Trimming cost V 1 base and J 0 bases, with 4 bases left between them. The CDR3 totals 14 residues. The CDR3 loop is CASSEGYSNQPQHF. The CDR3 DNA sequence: TGTGCCAGCAGTGAAGGTTATAGCAATCAGCCCCAGCATTTT.

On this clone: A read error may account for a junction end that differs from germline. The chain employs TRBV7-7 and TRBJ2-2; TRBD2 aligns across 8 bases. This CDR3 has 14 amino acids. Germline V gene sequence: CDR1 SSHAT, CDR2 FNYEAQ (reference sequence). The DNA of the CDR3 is TGTGCTAGCAGGCGGACTAGCAACACCGGGGAGCTGTTTTTT. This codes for CASRRTSNTGELFF.

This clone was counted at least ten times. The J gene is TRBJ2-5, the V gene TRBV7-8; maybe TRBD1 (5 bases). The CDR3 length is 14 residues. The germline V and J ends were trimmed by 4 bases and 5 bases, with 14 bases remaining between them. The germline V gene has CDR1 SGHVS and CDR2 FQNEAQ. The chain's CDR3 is CASSSGRQQETQYF. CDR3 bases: TGTGCCAGCAGCTCAGGACGACAGCAGGAGACCCAGTACTTC.

CDR3 DNA: TGTGCCAGCAGCCCGGGTGGGGCCGAATCCAATGAGCAGTTCTTC. Its translation is CASSPGGAESNEQFF. The rearrangement uses TRBV7-9 and TRBJ2-1; D may be TRBD1 (5 bases). Germline CDR1 is SEHNR and CDR2 is FQNEAQ (reference sequence). V dropped 5 bases and J dropped 6 bases, with 17 bases sitting between them. This CDR3 region has 15 residues.

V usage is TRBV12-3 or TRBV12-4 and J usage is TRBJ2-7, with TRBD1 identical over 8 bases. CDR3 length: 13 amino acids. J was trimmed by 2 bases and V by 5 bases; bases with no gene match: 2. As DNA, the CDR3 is TGTGCCAGCAGTGACAGGGGAACCTACGAGCAGTACTTC. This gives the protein CASSDRGTYEQYF.

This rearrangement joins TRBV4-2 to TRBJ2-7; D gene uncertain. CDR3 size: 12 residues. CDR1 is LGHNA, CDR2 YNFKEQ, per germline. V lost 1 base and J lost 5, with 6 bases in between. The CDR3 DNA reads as TGTGCCAGCAGCCAAGGTAGAGACGAGCAGTACTTC. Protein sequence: CASSQGRDEQYF.

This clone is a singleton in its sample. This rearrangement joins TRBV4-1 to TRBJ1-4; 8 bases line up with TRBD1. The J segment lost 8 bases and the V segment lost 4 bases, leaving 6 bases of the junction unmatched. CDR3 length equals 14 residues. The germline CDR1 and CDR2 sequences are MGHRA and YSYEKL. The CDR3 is CASSRSGQGEKLFF. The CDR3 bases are TGCGCCAGCAGCCGATCAGGACAGGGAGAAAAACTGTTTTTT.